Included here is one T cell receptor beta chain sequence, with context. These data belong to a study of T cell changes during pregnancy in multiple sclerosis. The CDR3 spans 15 residues. Germline V gene data show CDR1 as MNHNS and CDR2 as SASEGT. The V and J ends lost 4 bases and 5 bases, in that order; junction bases with no gene match: 9. Sequenced by immunoSEQ multiplex PCR; TCRdb stores in-frame clones only, minus some. The table shows under 65,000 clones, with about nine tenths occurring only once. This clonotype was sampled from a female donor in good health, enrolled as a control in a pregnancy study. This sample comprised CD4+ T cells from peripheral blood mononuclear cells, obtained after pregnancy. The J gene is TRBJ2-5, the V gene TRBV6-1, with 8 bases lining up with TRBD1. The CDR3 loop reads CASSVTDRGAETQYF. The DNA for the CDR3 is TGTGCCAGCAGTGTAACCGACAGGGGCGCGGAGACCCAGTACTTC.